The clone carrying this T cell receptor (beta chain) was seen a handful of times. TCRdb redid the calling of the 5' RACE reads with MiXCR, one entry per CDR3 protein. Of some 1,700,000 distinct CDR3 sequences in the sample, under 35% were seen once. The sample originates from a study of identical twins. This CDR3 has 16 amino acids. V shed 1 base and J shed 2 bases, with 14 bases lying between them. The germline V gene has CDR1 SGHRS and CDR2 YFSETQ. Sequenced input: cord blood. This sequence originates from a newborn girl in good health. The chain combines TRBV5-1 with TRBJ2-3; tentatively, D is TRBD1 (6 bases). The CDR3: CASSLTRGRITDTQYF. The CDR3 bases are TGCGCCAGCAGCTTGACCAGGGGAAGGATCACAGATACGCAGTATTTT.